This paragraph covers one T cell receptor beta chain sequence. Its antigen is undetermined. This entry comes from a study of shared clonotypes between healthy human individuals. Findings and limits, study-wide: Approximately 5% was the fraction of naive CD4 clonotypes found shared across a few donors. Incompleteness in sorted-subset sequencing, despite large depth, was shown by rarefaction.

From germline, CDR1 is LNHDA and CDR2 SQIVND (reference sequence). V was clipped by 5 bases and J by 1 base, with 11 bases between them. The CDR3 spans 14 residues. Once extracted for a subset, genomic DNA was divided evenly among several immunoSEQ plates. Method: immunoSEQ multiplex PCR; TCRdb's copy keeps in-frame clones and lacks some. This sample has 2 million to 2.5 million clones, with under 95% found just once. This sequence originates from a man aged 18 to 30 in good health. Some clones in this sample may be carry-over from other donors' samples. This chain joins TRBV19 and TRBJ1-2; D gene uncertain. The sequenced material came from naive CD4+ T cells from PBMCs. Subset indicated: CD45RA+ positively selected. CDR3 residues: CASSQADINYGYTF. CDR3 nucleotide sequence: TGTGCCAGTAGTCAGGCGGATATTAACTATGGCTACACCTTC.